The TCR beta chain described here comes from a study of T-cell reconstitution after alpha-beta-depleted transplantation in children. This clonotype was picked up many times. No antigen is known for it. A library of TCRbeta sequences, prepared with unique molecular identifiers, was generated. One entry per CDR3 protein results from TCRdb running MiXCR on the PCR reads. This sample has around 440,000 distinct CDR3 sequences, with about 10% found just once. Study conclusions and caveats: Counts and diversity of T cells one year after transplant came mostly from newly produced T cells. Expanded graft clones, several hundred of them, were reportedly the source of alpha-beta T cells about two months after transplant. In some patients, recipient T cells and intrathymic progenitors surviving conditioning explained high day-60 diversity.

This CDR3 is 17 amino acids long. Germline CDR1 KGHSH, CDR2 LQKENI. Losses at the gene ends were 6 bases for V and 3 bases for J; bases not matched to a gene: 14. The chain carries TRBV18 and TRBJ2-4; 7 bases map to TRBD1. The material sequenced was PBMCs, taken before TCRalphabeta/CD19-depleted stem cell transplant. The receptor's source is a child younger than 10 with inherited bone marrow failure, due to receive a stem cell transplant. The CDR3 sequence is CASSEQGGARFKNIQYF. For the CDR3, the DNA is TGTGCCAGCTCGGAGCAAGGGGGCGCGCGGTTCAAAAACATTCAGTACTTC.